The source of this T cell receptor (beta chain) is a study of cytomegalovirus exposure and HLA in healthy donors. There are a few counts of this clone. The PCR had 60 Vbeta and 13 Jbeta primers. Produced via immunoSEQ multiplex PCR; TCRdb's table is partial and in-frame only. The data hold approximately 160,000 clones, with 83% observed a single time. The sequence was obtained from a man aged 45-60 years in good health and CMV-seropositive. What was sequenced was PBMCs.

The CDR3 here is CASSTGQGPQETQYF. In DNA, the CDR3 is TGTGCCAGCAGCACAGGACAGGGCCCCCAAGAGACCCAGTACTTC. The genes are TRBV5-4 and TRBJ2-5; 8 bases are a match to TRBD1. The germline V gene has CDR1 SGHNT and CDR2 YYREEE (reference sequence). The junction had 6 bases not matched to a gene; V was cut back by 4 bases and J by 1 base. CDR3 length: 15 residues.